This T cell receptor beta chain stems from a study of T cells in Graves' hyperthyroidism and ophthalmopathy (dated by TCRdb to between 2018 and 2021). About the study as a whole: Peripheral blood was sampled at the time of initial diagnosis, prior to any treatment. Prospective prediction of ophthalmopathy was tested in an independent validation cohort of approximately 19 hyperthyroidism patients and roughly 16 patients who later progressed to ophthalmopathy. TCR Vbeta CDR3 sequencing of 130 to 150 peripheral blood samples (roughly 41 ophthalmopathy, under 80 hyperthyroidism and around 17 progressor patients) is reported in the paper. After blood sampling, hyperthyroidism patients were treated with methimazole at a starting dose of 30 mg daily, and ophthalmopathy patients were treated with high-dose intravenous methylprednisolone. To identify distinguishing TCR V-J signatures, a discovery cohort of 90 to 100 patients was used, comprising under 45 with Graves' ophthalmopathy and around 57 with stable Graves' hyperthyroidism. The roughly 100 discovery patients were randomly divided into training and test sets at a 7:3 ratio. Thyroid tissue and blood T-cell repertoires from six or seven Graves' hyperthyroidism patients were also compared in the study. Study-wide conclusions, independent of this receptor: During validation, the model predicted progression to ophthalmopathy a median of about 6.5 months ahead of onset, with just under 71% sensitivity and 72.22% specificity. Ophthalmopathy was separated from stable hyperthyroidism by a 13 V-J signature model, with 85% to 90% sensitivity and 81% to 82% specificity obtained in cross-validation and 80%/75% obtained in testing. Blood samples also contained most of the expanded thyroid clonotypes (frequency above 0.001), which suggests that blood repertoires may reflect thyroid immune responses. No statistical method was used to set the sample size in advance, and investigators knew the group allocation.

As encoded in the germline V gene (reference sequence), CDR1 is DFQATT while CDR2 is SNEGSKA. There are 11 amino acids in the CDR3, from cysteine to phenylalanine inclusive. The kept DNA is CDR3 alone, 33 bases in frame from the first base. Trimming takes 5 bases from V and 7 bases from J, and the germline ends sit 9 bases apart. Amplification of TCR beta CDR3 regions was carried out from RNA transcripts. The first round of RT-PCR for the TCR CDR3 was performed with the HTBI primer set and the Qiagen OneStep RT-PCR kit. Libraries were constructed in a second round of multiplex PCR, after which size selection and purification were performed. Paired-end sequencing of the libraries was performed with 100 bp reads on an Illumina HiSeq2000. The paper's processing steps were these. SOAPnuke was used to process the raw data, with reads discarded if the reads contained adapters or uncalled bases, had a mean Phred below 15, or lacked an exact constant-primer or identifier match. High-quality paired reads were merged using COPE v1.2.5, and each unique nucleotide sequence was defined as a clonotype. MiTCR v1.1 was used to align the clonotypes against IMGT TRBV, TRBD and TRBJ reference segments. Only V-J combinations with frequency above 0.0001, covering about 99% of repertoires, were analysed. The TCS score was defined as the ratio of F50 (clonal expansion) to E x V (chaos), calculated using BLOSUM62-based TCRdist between CDR3 peptides within each V-J. Welch's t-statistics and random forest reduced roughly 530 V-J features to 13, which were used in a naive Bayes classifier (R e1071). The public reads were quality trimmed at Q25 with fastp and then assembled into clones with MiXCR by TCRdb, keeping productive beta chains. Rows are combined by CDR3 protein, so each entry shows the most common genes and DNA. The authors' filters were not applied to this entry. For this sample there are approximately 740,000 distinct CDR3 sequences; approximately 14% appear just once. Roughly 10% of the sample comes from the top ten.

Stable Graves' hyperthyroidism was defined as the absence of progression to ophthalmopathy over 18 months of follow-up. Hyperthyroidism patients were newly diagnosed, had a disease duration of under 2 months, and were aged 18 to 65 years. Patients with uncontrolled infections, other autoimmune diseases, pregnancy or lactation were excluded. Diagnoses were established on the basis of clinical symptoms, serum thyroxine and TRAb, thyroid ultrasound, and orbital computed tomography. Ficoll-Paque density gradient centrifugation was used to isolate PBMCs from approximately 10 ml of fresh peripheral blood. Trizol reagent was used to extract total RNA, and RNA quality was then checked on an Agilent 2100 Bioanalyzer. This clonotype was observed many times. It lacks a known antigen. No per-base quality is available; no much larger clone lies one base away.

The sequencing sample was made of blood. The sequence was obtained from a woman under 30 with Graves' hyperthyroidism. The rearranged segments are TRBV20-1 and TRBJ2-1, with no confidently assigned D gene. CDR3 loop: CSAPVWNEQFF. The DNA reads TGCAGTGCTCCAGTATGGAATGAGCAGTTCTTC.